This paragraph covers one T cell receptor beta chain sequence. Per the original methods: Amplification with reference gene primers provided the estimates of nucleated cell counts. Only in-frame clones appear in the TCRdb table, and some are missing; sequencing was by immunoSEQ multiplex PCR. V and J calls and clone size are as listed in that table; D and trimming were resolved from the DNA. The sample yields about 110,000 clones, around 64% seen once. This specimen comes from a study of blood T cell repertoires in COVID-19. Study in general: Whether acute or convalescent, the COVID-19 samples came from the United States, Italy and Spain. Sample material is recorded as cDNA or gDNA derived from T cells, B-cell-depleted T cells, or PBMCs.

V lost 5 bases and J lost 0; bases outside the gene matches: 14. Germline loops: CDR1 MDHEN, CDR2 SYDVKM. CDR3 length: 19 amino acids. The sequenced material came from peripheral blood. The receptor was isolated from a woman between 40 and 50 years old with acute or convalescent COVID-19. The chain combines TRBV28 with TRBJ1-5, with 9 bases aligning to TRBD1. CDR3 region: CASSPSPGYRGPSNQPQHF. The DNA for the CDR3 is TGTGCCAGCAGTCCATCACCCGGTTACAGGGGGCCTAGCAATCAGCCCCAGCATTTT.